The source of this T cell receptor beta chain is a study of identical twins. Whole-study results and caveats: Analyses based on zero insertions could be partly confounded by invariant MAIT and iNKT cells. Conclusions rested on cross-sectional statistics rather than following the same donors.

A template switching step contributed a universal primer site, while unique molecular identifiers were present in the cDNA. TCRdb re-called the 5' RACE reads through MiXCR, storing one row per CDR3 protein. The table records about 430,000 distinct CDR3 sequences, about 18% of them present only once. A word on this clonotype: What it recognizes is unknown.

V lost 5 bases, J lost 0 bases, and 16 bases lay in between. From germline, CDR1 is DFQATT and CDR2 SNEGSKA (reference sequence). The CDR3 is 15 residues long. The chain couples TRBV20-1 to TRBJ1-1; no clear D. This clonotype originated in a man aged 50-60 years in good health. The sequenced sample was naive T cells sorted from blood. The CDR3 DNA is TGCAGTGCTCCTCCTGGGGAGTACATGAACACTGAAGCTTTCTTT. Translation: CSAPPGEYMNTEAFF.